This T cell receptor (beta chain) was found in a study of chemoradiotherapy in HPV16-positive cancers. Study at large: Functional T-cell assays on a couple of HPV16-positive patients' cells defined candidate HPV-specific clones and common TCR motifs.

General study findings and limits: During treatment, candidate HPV-specific clones and E7-related motifs expanded in tumor.

Repertoires were sampled repeatedly during chemoradiotherapy. The repertoire was sequenced with immunoSEQ multiplex PCR; TCRdb's copy has only in-frame clones and lacks some. The repertoire consists of tens of thousands of clones, with approximately 92% occurring once and the leading ten covering roughly a sixth. A note on this clone: What it binds is unknown.

The germline V gene encodes CDR1 SGHNT and CDR2 YYREEE (reference sequence). Losses at the gene ends were 4 bases for V and 6 bases for J; bases not matched to a gene: 8. The CDR3 sequence is 14 residues long. The TCR comes from a human donor with HPV-associated anogenital cancer. The specimen comprised blood, sampled from a patient who underwent chemoradiotherapy. The rearrangement links TRBV5-4 to TRBJ1-2, with TRBD1 matching 8 bases. This chain's CDR3 is CASSRSRQGHGYTF. CDR3 bases: TGTGCCAGCAGCCGCTCTCGACAGGGGCATGGCTACACCTTC.